Listed below are T cell receptor beta chains from one sample, sequenced in a study of CD8+CD57+ T cells in acquired aplastic anemia. MiXCR was run by TCRdb on the reads, yielding one entry per CDR3 protein. This table holds about 98,000 distinct CDR3 sequences, approximately 73% found once. The sequenced sample was sorted CD4+, CD8+, or CD8+CD57+ T cells (not recorded which) from PBMCs. These receptors all come from a human donor with aplastic anemia. The CDR3 runs from the conserved cysteine through the conserved F or W. The order of the fields is CDR3 DNA, CDR3 protein, D gene, clone size, J gene, V gene. The D gene is left open where the match is weak. Not every row has a clone size; where given, it reads once, few, many or a size class.

cdr3_nt: TGTGCCATCAGTGGGACGCGGGGCACAGATACGCAGTATTTT
cdr3_aa: CAISGTRGTDTQYF
d_call: -
clone_size: -
j_call: TRBJ2-3
v_call: TRBV10-3

cdr3_nt: TGCAGTGCTAGGGGCATTTCAGGGGGCAGGGACGAGCAGTACTTC
cdr3_aa: CSARGISGGRDEQYF
d_call: TRBD1
clone_size: -
j_call: TRBJ2-7
v_call: TRBV20-1

cdr3_nt: TGTGCCAGCAGGCCAAAGGTATCCCCGGACACCAATACTGAAGCTTTCTTT
cdr3_aa: CASRPKVSPDTNTEAFF
d_call: -
clone_size: -
j_call: TRBJ1-1
v_call: TRBV11-1

cdr3_nt: TGCAGCGTTGAAAGAGGGGAGGATGGCTACACCTTC
cdr3_aa: CSVERGEDGYTF
d_call: -
clone_size: -
j_call: TRBJ1-2
v_call: TRBV29-1

cdr3_nt: TGCGCCAGCAGCCGTCGGACAGGCACACATAAGGAGCAGTACTTC
cdr3_aa: CASSRRTGTHKEQYF
d_call: TRBD1
clone_size: -
j_call: TRBJ2-7
v_call: TRBV5-1

cdr3_nt: TGTGCCAGTAGTATATTCCTTGTCGGTAGTGGGGACGTCTCCTACGAGCAGTACTTC
cdr3_aa: CASSIFLVGSGDVSYEQYF
d_call: -
clone_size: -
j_call: TRBJ2-7
v_call: TRBV19

cdr3_nt: TGTGCCAGCAGGGACAGGGGGTTCTACAATGAGCAGTTCTTC
cdr3_aa: CASRDRGFYNEQFF
d_call: TRBD1
clone_size: -
j_call: TRBJ2-1
v_call: TRBV2

cdr3_nt: TGCAGTGCTAGAGAAAGGACAGGGGTCCAAGAGACCCAGTACTTC
cdr3_aa: CSARERTGVQETQYF
d_call: TRBD1
clone_size: few
j_call: TRBJ2-5
v_call: TRBV20-1

cdr3_nt: TGTGCCAGCTCCCAGGGGGCCTATGGCTACACCTTC
cdr3_aa: CASSQGAYGYTF
d_call: TRBD1
clone_size: -
j_call: TRBJ1-2
v_call: TRBV7-9

cdr3_nt: TGTGCCAGCAGCCCTAGGACAGCCACCTACGAGCAGTACTTC
cdr3_aa: CASSPRTATYEQYF
d_call: -
clone_size: many
j_call: TRBJ2-7
v_call: TRBV3-1

cdr3_nt: TGTGCCAGCAGCCTTGGGGGGGAGAGCTCCTACGAGCAGTACTTC
cdr3_aa: CASSLGGESSYEQYF
d_call: TRBD2
clone_size: -
j_call: TRBJ2-7
v_call: TRBV4-2

cdr3_nt: TGTGCCACCAGCAGAGATTTAGCTAGACCTAGCACAGATACGCAGTATTTT
cdr3_aa: CATSRDLARPSTDTQYF
d_call: -
clone_size: -
j_call: TRBJ2-3
v_call: TRBV15

cdr3_nt: TGCAGTGAGGGGCTAGCGGGTTCCTACGAGCAGTACTTC
cdr3_aa: CSEGLAGSYEQYF
d_call: TRBD2
clone_size: -
j_call: TRBJ2-7
v_call: TRBV20-1

cdr3_nt: TGTGCCAGCAGTACCGTGGCGGACACCGGGGAGCTGTTTTTT
cdr3_aa: CASSTVADTGELFF
d_call: -
clone_size: -
j_call: TRBJ2-2
v_call: TRBV6-1

cdr3_nt: TGTGCCAGCAGCTTCCAGGGGAGCCCTGCAGATACGCAGTATTTT
cdr3_aa: CASSFQGSPADTQYF
d_call: -
clone_size: once
j_call: TRBJ2-3
v_call: TRBV7-8

cdr3_nt: TGCGCCAGCAGCTCGGACCTCTACGACAATGAGCAGTTCTTC
cdr3_aa: CASSSDLYDNEQFF
d_call: -
clone_size: -
j_call: TRBJ2-1
v_call: TRBV5-1

cdr3_nt: TGCAGTGCTCCTAGTTCGCCTGCCTTAGCGGGAGGTGGGGATACGCAGTATTTT
cdr3_aa: CSAPSSPALAGGGDTQYF
d_call: TRBD2
clone_size: few
j_call: TRBJ2-3
v_call: TRBV20-1